The table lists the clone carrying this T cell receptor beta chain with many counts. Its target is unknown. There were only healthy Caucasians among the donors. The data were obtained in a study of identical twins. Study-level findings and limits: Conclusions came from cross-sectional statistical analysis, not from following the same donors.

Template switching supplied a universal primer site; unique molecular identifiers were carried on the cDNA. TCRdb re-derived calls from the 5' RACE reads in MiXCR, one entry per CDR3 protein. Of hundreds of thousands of distinct CDR3 sequences listed, about a fifth were seen once; the top ten hold about 0.5%. Germline CDR1 and CDR2: SNHLY and FYNNEI. The V gene lost 1 base and the J gene lost 0 bases, with 6 bases spanning the gap. CDR3 length: 15 residues. These records were also assigned to another study, of yellow fever vaccine responses in identical twins. As reported in that work: Each twin's T cell response to the vaccine was reported to look partly convergent and partly personalized.

This chain joins TRBV2 and TRBJ2-2; D is undetermined. The sample comprised CD4+ T cells sorted from blood. This clonotype was sampled from a woman between 18 and 29 years old in good health. The DNA for the CDR3 is TGTGCCAGCAGTGAAGAGGGCGCGAACACCGGGGAGCTGTTTTTT. Protein product: CASSEEGANTGELFF.